This T cell receptor (beta chain) originates from a study of shared clonotypes between healthy human individuals. Study conclusions and caveats: Large depth notwithstanding, sorted-subset sequencing proved incomplete by rarefaction. Generation probabilities of non-shared clonotypes were lower (relative to those shared by all four donors).

The study separated CD4+ cells into CD45RA+ naive and CD45RA-negative memory subsets. Comment on this clone: Its antigen is not known.

V shed 6 bases and J 12 bases; nucleotides not matched to a gene: 9. The CDR3 loop spans 14 amino acids. Germline lookup yields CDR1 SGHDN and CDR2 FVKESK. In the source study's methods: Owing to the provision of junction-only sequences devoid of quality scores by immunoSEQ, filtering differed. Produced via immunoSEQ multiplex PCR; TCRdb's table is partial and in-frame only. V, J and clone size were drawn from that table, and D and trimming were deduced from the DNA. The data hold millions of clones, with about 92% observed a single time. Material: naive CD4+ T cells sorted from blood. This sample's subset: CD45RA+ positively selected. The TCR sequence derives from a man between 18 and 35 years old in good health. This chain joins TRBV14 and TRBJ2-1; 12 bases map to TRBD2. CDR3 residues: CASSQTSGSPSQFF. The DNA for the CDR3 is TGTGCCAGCAGTCAGACTAGCGGGAGCCCTTCGCAGTTCTTC.